This T cell receptor (beta chain) was sequenced for a study of shared clonotypes between healthy human individuals. Across the study: In total, the donors were two women and a few men aged 18 to 49. Study-level results: Generation probabilities of non-shared clonotypes were lower (relative to those shared by all four donors). Sequencing depth was a factor that was expected to affect clonotype sharing among donors.

CDR1 MNHNS and CDR2 SASEGT come from the germline V gene. CDR3 length: 15 residues. V was clipped by 5 bases and J by 0 bases, with 14 bases between them. This clone was detected once. Its antigen is unidentified. HIV-negative, healthy adults without recent acute infections or vaccinations were the donors. The data were produced by immunoSEQ multiplex PCR, yet TCRdb's version contains in-frame clones alone and is incomplete. Among just over 2,000,000 clones listed, roughly 96% were seen once. The sample comprised naive CD4+ T cells sorted from blood. Subset: CD45RA+ positively selected. The rearrangement links TRBV6-1 to TRBJ2-7; no reliable D call. The TCR originated in a man aged 18 to 35 in good health. The CDR3 here is CASSPGAILSYEQYF. CDR3 bases: TGTGCCAGCAGTCCCGGCGCAATTCTCTCCTACGAGCAGTACTTC.